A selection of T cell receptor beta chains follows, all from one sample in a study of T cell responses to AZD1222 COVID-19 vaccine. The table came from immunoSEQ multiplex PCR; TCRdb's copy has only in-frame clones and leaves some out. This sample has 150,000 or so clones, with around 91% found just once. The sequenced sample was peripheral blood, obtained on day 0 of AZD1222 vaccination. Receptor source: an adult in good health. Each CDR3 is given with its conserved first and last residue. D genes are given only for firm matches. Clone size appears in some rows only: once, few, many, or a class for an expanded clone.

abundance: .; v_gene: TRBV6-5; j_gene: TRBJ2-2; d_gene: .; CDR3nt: TGTGCCAGCTTCCTAAGCCGGGTGGGTTCCGGGGAGCTGTTTTTT; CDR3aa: CASFLSRVGSGELFF
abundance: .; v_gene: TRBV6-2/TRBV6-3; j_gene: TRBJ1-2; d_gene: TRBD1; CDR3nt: TGTGCCAGCAGTTACCCGAGGGACAGGAATGACTATGGCTACACCTTC; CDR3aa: CASSYPRDRNDYGYTF
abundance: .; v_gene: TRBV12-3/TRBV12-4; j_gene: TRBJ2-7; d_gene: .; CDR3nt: TGTGCCAGCAGTTTAATGCGCGAGCAGTACTTC; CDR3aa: CASSLMREQYF
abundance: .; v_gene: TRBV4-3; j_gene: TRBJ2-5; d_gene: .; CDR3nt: TGCGCCAGCAGCCAAGATTTAGGAGGATCGGGGTCGGAGACCCAGTACTTC; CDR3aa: CASSQDLGGSGSETQYF
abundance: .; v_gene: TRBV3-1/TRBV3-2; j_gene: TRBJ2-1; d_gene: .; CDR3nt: TGTGCCAGCCGTAAGGATGGAAGCGCTGAGCAGTTCTTC; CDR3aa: CASRKDGSAEQFF
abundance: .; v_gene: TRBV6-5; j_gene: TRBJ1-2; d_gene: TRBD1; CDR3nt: TGTGCCAGTCAGACCGGGACAGGGACCTATGGCTACACCTTC; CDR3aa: CASQTGTGTYGYTF
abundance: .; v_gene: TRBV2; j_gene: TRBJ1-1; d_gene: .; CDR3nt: TGTGCCAGCAGTGGAGACCCCGGGAACCCTGACTTGAACACTGAAGCTTTCTTT; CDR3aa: CASSGDPGNPDLNTEAFF
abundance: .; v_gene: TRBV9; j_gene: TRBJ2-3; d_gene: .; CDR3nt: TGTGCCAGCAGCATCAGGGAAGGGGGAGATACGCAGTATTTT; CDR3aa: CASSIREGGDTQYF
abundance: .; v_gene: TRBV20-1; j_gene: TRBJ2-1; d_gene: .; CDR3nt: TGCAGTGCTCGACCCCACAATGAGCAGTTCTTC; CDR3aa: CSARPHNEQFF
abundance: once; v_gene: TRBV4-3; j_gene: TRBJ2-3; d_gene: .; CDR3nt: TGCGCCAGCAGCCAAGGGGGGGGCCCGATAGATACGCAGTATTTT; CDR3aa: CASSQGGGPIDTQYF
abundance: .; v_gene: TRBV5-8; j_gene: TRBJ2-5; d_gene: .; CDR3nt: TGTGCCAGCAGCTTGGACAGGCGGACCCAGTACTTC; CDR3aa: CASSLDRRTQYF
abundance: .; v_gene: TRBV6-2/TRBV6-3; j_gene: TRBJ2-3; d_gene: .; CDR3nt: TGTGCCAGCAGTTACTCTGTGGGCGGGGAGAATACAGATACGCAGTATTTT; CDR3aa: CASSYSVGGENTDTQYF
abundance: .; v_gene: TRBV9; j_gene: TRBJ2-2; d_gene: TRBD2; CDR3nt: TGTGCCAGCAGCCCACGGACTAGCCTCTCGAACACCGGGGAGCTGTTTTTT; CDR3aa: CASSPRTSLSNTGELFF
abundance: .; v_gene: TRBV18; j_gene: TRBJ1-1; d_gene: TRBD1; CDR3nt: TGTGCCAGCTCCCCGGGACAGGGGAACACTGAAGCTTTCTTT; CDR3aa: CASSPGQGNTEAFF
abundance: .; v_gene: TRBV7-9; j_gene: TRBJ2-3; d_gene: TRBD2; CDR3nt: TGTGCCAGCAGCAGTACCGGGACTAGACCAGATACGCAGTATTTT; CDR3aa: CASSSTGTRPDTQYF
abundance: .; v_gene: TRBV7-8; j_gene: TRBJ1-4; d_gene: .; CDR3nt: TGTGCCAGCAGCTTAATGCCCCTCCTAGGGACTAATGAAAAGCTGTTTTTT; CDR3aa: CASSLMPLLGTNEKLFF
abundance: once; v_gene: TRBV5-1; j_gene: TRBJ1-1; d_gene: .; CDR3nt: TGCGCCAGCAGCTTGAGTCTGGGTAACACTGAAGCTTTCTTT; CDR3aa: CASSLSLGNTEAFF
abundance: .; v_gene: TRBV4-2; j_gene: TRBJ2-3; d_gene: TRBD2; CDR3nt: TGTGCCAGCAGCCAAGACCTAGCGGGAGGGCCGCATACGCAGTATTTT; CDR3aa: CASSQDLAGGPHTQYF
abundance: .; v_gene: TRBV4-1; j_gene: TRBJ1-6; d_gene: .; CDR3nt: TGCGCCAGCAGCCATGGGCGGATAGCCCTTAATTCACCCCTCCACTTT; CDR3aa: CASSHGRIALNSPLHF
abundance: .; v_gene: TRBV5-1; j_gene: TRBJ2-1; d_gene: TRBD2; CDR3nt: TGCGCCAGCAGCTTGGCGTTTAGCGGGAGAGGCAATGAGCAGTTCTTC; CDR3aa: CASSLAFSGRGNEQFF
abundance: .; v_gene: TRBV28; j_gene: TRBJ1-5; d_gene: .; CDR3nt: TGTGCCAGCAGTTTCCAGGGTCCGAGGAATCAGCCCCAGCATTTT; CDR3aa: CASSFQGPRNQPQHF
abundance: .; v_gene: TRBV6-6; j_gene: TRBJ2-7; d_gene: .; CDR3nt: TGTGCCAGCAGCCGGACTGAAACCTACGAGCAGTACTTC; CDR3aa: CASSRTETYEQYF
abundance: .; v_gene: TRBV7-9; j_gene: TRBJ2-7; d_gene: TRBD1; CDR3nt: TGTGCCAGCAGCGCCGGACAGGGGGTCGATGAGCAGTACTTC; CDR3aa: CASSAGQGVDEQYF
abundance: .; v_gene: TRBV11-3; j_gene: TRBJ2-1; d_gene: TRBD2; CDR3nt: TGTGCCAGCAGCCTCGGGACTAGCGGCTACAATGAGCAGTTCTTC; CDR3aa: CASSLGTSGYNEQFF
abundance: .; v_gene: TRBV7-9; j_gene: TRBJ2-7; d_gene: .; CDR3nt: TGTGCCAGCAGCTTAGGGCGGGACTCCTACGAGCAGTACTTC; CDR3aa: CASSLGRDSYEQYF
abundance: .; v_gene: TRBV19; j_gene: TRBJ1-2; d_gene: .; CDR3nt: TGTGCCAGTAGCTTCGAAGGGCCCTTACAGGATTACACCTTC; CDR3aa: CASSFEGPLQDYTF
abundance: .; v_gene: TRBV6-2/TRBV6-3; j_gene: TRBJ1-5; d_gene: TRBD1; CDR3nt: TGTGCCAGCAGTATGGACAGGGGAATCAATCAGCCCCAGCATTTT; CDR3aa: CASSMDRGINQPQHF
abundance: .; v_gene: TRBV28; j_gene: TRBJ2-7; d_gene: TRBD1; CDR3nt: TGTGCCAGCAGACTACAGGGGGCAGGCGAGCAGTACTTC; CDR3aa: CASRLQGAGEQYF
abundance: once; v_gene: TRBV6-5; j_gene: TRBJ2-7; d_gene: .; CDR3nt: TGTGCCACCACAGGACCCCTTAATTACGAGCAGTACTTC; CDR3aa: CATTGPLNYEQYF
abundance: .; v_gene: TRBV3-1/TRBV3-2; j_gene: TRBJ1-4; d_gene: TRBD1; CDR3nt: TGTGCCAGCAGCCAAGATTTGGGCAGGGGGAATGAAAAACTGTTTTTT; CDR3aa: CASSQDLGRGNEKLFF
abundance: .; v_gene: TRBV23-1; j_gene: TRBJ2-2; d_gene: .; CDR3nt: TGCGCCAGCAGTCCGGACAGTGACAAGCCCCTGAACACCGGGGAGCTGTTTTTT; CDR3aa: CASSPDSDKPLNTGELFF
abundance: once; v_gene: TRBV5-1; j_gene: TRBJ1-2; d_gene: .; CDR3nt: TGCGCCAGCAGCTTCAACGGGGTTGATGGCTACACCTTC; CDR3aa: CASSFNGVDGYTF
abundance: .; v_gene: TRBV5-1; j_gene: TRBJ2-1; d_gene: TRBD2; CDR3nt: TGCGCCAGCAGCTTGGGGCTAGCGGGAGGGGATGAGCAGTTCTTC; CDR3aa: CASSLGLAGGDEQFF
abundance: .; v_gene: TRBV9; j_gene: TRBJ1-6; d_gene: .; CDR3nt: TGTGCCAGCAGCGTCGAAGTCTCTTCACCCCTCCACTTT; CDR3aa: CASSVEVSSPLHF
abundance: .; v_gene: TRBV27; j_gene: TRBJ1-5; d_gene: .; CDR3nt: TGTGCCAGCAGTGACCTACATCAGCCCCAGCATTTT; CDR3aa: CASSDLHQPQHF
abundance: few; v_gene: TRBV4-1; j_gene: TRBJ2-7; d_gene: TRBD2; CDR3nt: TGCGCCAGCAGCCAAGATACAGGAAGCGGGAGTAATTACGAGCAGTACTTC; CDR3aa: CASSQDTGSGSNYEQYF
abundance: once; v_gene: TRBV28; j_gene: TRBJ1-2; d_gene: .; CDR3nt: TGTGCCAGCAGTCCGAACAGGAATTATGGCTACACCTTC; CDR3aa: CASSPNRNYGYTF
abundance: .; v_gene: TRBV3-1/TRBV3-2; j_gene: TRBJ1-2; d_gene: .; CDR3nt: TGTGCCAGCAGCCACCTTACAGGGTTCTATGGCTACACCTTC; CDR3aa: CASSHLTGFYGYTF
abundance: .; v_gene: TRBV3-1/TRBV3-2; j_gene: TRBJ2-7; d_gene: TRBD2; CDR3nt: TGTGCCAGCAGCCAAGGAGGCGGGGGGACCTTCTACGAGCAGTACTTC; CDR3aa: CASSQGGGGTFYEQYF
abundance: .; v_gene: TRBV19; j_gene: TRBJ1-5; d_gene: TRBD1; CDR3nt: TGTGCCAGTAGTTACGGACAGGGAAATCAGCCCCAGCATTTT; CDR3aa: CASSYGQGNQPQHF
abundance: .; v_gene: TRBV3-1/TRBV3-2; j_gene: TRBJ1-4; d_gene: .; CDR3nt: TGTGCCAGCAGCCAAGACCGGGGGCGGAGGGAAAAACTGTTTTTT; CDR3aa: CASSQDRGRREKLFF
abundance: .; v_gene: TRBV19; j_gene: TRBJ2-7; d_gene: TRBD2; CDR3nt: TGTGCCAGTAGTGTCGGACTAGCGGACTACGAGCAGTACTTC; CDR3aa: CASSVGLADYEQYF
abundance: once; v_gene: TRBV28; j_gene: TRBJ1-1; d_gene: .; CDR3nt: TGTGCCAGCAGTTTAACAACAGGGAACACTGAAGCTTTCTTT; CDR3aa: CASSLTTGNTEAFF
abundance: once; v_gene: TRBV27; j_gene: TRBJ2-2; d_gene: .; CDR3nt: TGTGCCAGCAGCCACGGGATCCAGGGGGGCGGGGAGCTGTTTTTT; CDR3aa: CASSHGIQGGGELFF
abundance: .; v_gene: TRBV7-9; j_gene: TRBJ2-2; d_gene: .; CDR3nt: TGTGCCAGCCTCGGGAGACCCCCAAACACCGGGGAGCTGTTTTTT; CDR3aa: CASLGRPPNTGELFF
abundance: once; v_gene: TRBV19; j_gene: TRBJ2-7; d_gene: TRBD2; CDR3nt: TGTGCCAGTAGTACGGTAGCGGGGGCCTACGAGCAGTACTTC; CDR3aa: CASSTVAGAYEQYF
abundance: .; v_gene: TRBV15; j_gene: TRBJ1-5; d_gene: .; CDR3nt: TGTGCCACCAGCGCCGGGCCCCGGAGGGGCAATCAGCCCCAGCATTTT; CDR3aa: CATSAGPRRGNQPQHF
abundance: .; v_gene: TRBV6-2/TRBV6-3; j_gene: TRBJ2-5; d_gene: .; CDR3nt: TGTGCCAGCAGTTTTATCGAGGGGTCCGCGGGGGAGACCCAGTACTTC; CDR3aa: CASSFIEGSAGETQYF
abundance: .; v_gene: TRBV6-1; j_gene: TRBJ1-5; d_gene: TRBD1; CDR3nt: TGTGCCAGCAGTGAAGAAGGACAGGTTGTAAGTCAGCCCCAGCATTTT; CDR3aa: CASSEEGQVVSQPQHF
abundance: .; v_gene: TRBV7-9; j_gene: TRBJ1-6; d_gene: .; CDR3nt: TGTGCCAGCAGCTTAACGTCAGGGGAGAAGTCACCCCTCCACTTT; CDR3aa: CASSLTSGEKSPLHF
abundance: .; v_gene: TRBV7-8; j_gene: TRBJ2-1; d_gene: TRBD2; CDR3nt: TGTGCCAGCAGCTCGGTACCTAGCGGGAGTTCCTACAATGAGCAGTTCTTC; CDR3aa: CASSSVPSGSSYNEQFF
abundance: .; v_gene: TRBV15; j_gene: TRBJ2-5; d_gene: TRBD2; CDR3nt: TGTGCCACCAGCAGAGGACTAGCGGCACAAGAGACCCAGTACTTC; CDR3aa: CATSRGLAAQETQYF
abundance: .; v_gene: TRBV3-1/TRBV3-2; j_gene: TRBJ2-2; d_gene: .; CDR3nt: TGTGCCAGCAGCCAAGACAAGGACGGCACCGGGGAGCTGTTTTTT; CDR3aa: CASSQDKDGTGELFF
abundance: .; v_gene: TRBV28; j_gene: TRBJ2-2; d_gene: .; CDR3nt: TGTGCCACCTGGGGGGCCCCCGGGGAGCTGTTTTTT; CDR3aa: CATWGAPGELFF
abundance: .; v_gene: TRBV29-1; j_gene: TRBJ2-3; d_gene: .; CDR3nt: TGCAGCGTTGAAGAAGGAAGCGACGGACGGCCGAGCACAGATACGCAGTATTTT; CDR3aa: CSVEEGSDGRPSTDTQYF
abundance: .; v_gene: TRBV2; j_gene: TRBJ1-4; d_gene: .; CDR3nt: TGTGCCAGCAGTGGTCGGCCATCTAATGAAAAACTGTTTTTT; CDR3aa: CASSGRPSNEKLFF
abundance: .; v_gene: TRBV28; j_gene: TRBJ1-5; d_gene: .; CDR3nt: TGTGCCAGCAGATCCGGGCAGGGAGAGGGCCAGCCCCAGCATTTT; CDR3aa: CASRSGQGEGQPQHF
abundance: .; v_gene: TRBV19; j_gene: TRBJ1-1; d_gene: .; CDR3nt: TGTGCCAGTAGTATAGGGAGGGGGAACACTGAAGCTTTCTTT; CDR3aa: CASSIGRGNTEAFF
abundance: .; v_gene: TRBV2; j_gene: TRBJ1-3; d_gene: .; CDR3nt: TGTGCCAGCCGGGACCCCTTGAACACCATATATTTT; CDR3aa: CASRDPLNTIYF
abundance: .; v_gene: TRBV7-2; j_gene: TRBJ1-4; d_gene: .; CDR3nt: TGTGCCAGCAGCTTGTGGCAGGGTAATGAAAAACTGTTTTTT; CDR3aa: CASSLWQGNEKLFF